Reported below is one TCR beta chain. Its antigen remains unknown. One end of the junction fails to match germline, which may point to a read error. Methods described previously, with TCR primers listed, were used for bulk TCR libraries. MiXCR was run by TCRdb on the PCR reads, yielding one entry per CDR3 protein. The sample includes approximately 680,000 distinct CDR3 sequences, about 25% of them seen just once. This record belongs to a study of molecular identifiers for immune sequencing clone quantification. Study-wide results and caveats: Highly expanded clone sizes could be underestimated through barcode sharing by identical TCR molecules.

This CDR3 is 16 amino acids long. The germline CDR1 and CDR2 sequences are SGHTA and FQGNSA. The V and J genes are TRBV7-2 and TRBJ1-5; 8 bases are shared with TRBD1. Sequenced material: naive CD8+ T cells from blood, with Jurkat cell RNA spiked in. The subset was: FACS-sorted CD8+CD4-CCR7+CD45RA+ naive T cells. This clonotype was obtained from a human donor in good health. Some libraries in this study had Jurkat cell RNA spiked in. CDR3 residues: CASSPGTGLSNQPQQF. The CDR3 coding sequence is TGTGCCAGCAGCCCCGGGACAGGACTTAGCAATCAGCCCCAGCAGTTT. Full variable domain (remainder filled in from reference TRBV7-2 and TRBJ1-5): GAGVSQSPSNKVTEKGKDVELRCDPISGHTALYWYRQSLGQGLEFLIYFQGNSAPDKSGLPSDRFSAERTGGSVSTLTIQRTQQEDSAVYLCASSPGTGLSNQPQQFGDGTRLSIL.